Here is one T cell receptor beta chain with its context. The antigen it recognizes is unknown. No base qualities exist here, and no much larger clone lies one base off it. TCR beta CDR3 regions were amplified from genomic DNA with the immunoSEQ assay, a bias-controlled multiplex PCR using V- and J-specific primers. A proprietary barcode and Illumina adapter sequences were added to the CDR3 amplicons in a second PCR step. An Illumina MiSeq instrument was used to sequence the CDR3 libraries. Processing in the source paper ran as follows. Export and quality control were done with immunoSEQ Analyzer 3.0, while downstream analyses used R Bioconductor and Immunarch. Only productive rearrangements in the normalized downsampled data set were used to calculate repertoire metrics. Pathologically expanded clonotypes were defined as those larger than 5 templates in the normalized cohort. The Inverse Simpson Index served as the measure of repertoire diversity. CMV-specificity analyses were carried out on the non-normalized data set to capture all clonotypes. TCRdb holds this immuneACCESS table with in-frame rearrangements only. Some clones are missing; in checked studies, unresolved V genes explain under half, and the rest has no known cause. That table gives V, J and clone size, and the DNA gave D and trimming. Here the sample has tens of thousands of clones; around 96% occur a single time. The leading ten clones occupy roughly 1.5% of the sample.

From the cysteine through the phenylalanine, the CDR3 covers 13 amino acids. Left in the record is the CDR3 DNA by itself, 39 bases read in frame from the first base. Relative to germline, V is 10 bases shorter and J is 2 bases shorter, with 13 bases between their ends. From a lookup of the germline V gene (reference sequence), CDR1 and CDR2 are LNHDA and SQIVND. This entry belongs to a study of T cell clonotyping in hematopoietic cell transplantation (dated by TCRdb to about 2021). Study-level background: Recipient samples taken before transplant were collected after cytoreduction. Recruitment of patients ran from late 2015 to early 2017, and follow-up continued until September 2020 or until death. A total of some 140 blood samples were gathered in the study from 35 to 45 consecutive transplant recipients along with their related donors. General findings and caveats noted by the study authors: Only a small fraction of recipient repertoires overlapped donor repertoires, with over 95% appearing de novo at the given depth. Sample size was limited, and cells were not sorted, so CD4 and CD8 repertoire contributions could not be separated. Inverse Simpson Index values from donors and from recipients before transplant predicted broader TCR repertoire diversity after transplant. After transplant, TCR diversity in recipients dropped, and pathologically expanded clonotypes increased progressively from day 30 to day 180.

Explained via the paper, the time point label denotes: recipient sample about 28 days before transplant, after cytoreduction. Blood from recipients was drawn roughly 28 days before transplant, then again at days 30, 100 and 180 after transplant. Nuclei Lysis Solution was used to extract genomic DNA from fresh or cryopreserved unfractionated peripheral blood mononuclear cells. This TCR was recovered from a woman aged 45 to 65 with acute myeloid leukemia. Some clones in this sample may be carry-over from other donors' samples. The specimen comprised peripheral blood mononuclear cells, sampled before stem cell transplant. The sequence is built from TRBV19 and TRBJ2-3; a tentative D call is TRBD2 (5 bases match). The CDR3 here reads CATSPGNTDTQYF. The DNA reads as follows: TGTGCCACCTCCCCCGGGAACACAGATACGCAGTATTTT.